This is a list of T cell receptor beta chains from one sample in a study of blood T cell repertoires in COVID-19. Clones were read by immunoSEQ multiplex PCR, and TCRdb kept only the in-frame ones, dropping some. The top ten hold 10% of the sample, which has about 390,000 clones, 85% to 90% seen once. The source material was PBMCs or T cells enriched from blood (not recorded which). These receptors were obtained from a woman aged 45-65 years who had recovered from COVID-19. Each CDR3 is given with its conserved first and last residue. The order of the fields is J gene, D gene, clone size, V gene, CDR3 DNA, CDR3 protein. The D gene is left open where the match is weak. A row's size may be missing; if present it is once, few, many or a size class.

j_call: TRBJ2-1; d_call: TRBD1; clone_size: .; v_call: TRBV30; cdr3_nt: TGTGCCTGGAACCGGGACAGCTCCTACAATGAGCAGTTCTTC; cdr3_aa: CAWNRDSSYNEQFF
j_call: TRBJ1-4; d_call: .; clone_size: .; v_call: TRBV10-3; cdr3_nt: TGTGCCATCAGCGACCGGGAGTATAATGAAAAACTGTTTTTT; cdr3_aa: CAISDREYNEKLFF
j_call: TRBJ1-6; d_call: .; clone_size: .; v_call: TRBV30; cdr3_nt: TGTGCCTGTTTGGCGGGGGCCTCCTATAATTCACCCCTCCACTTT; cdr3_aa: CACLAGASYNSPLHF
j_call: TRBJ1-3; d_call: .; clone_size: .; v_call: TRBV3-1/TRBV3-2; cdr3_nt: TGTGCCAGCAGCCAAGGAAATCCGAGCTCTGGAAACACCATATATTTT; cdr3_aa: CASSQGNPSSGNTIYF
j_call: TRBJ1-1; d_call: .; clone_size: once; v_call: TRBV5-4; cdr3_nt: TGTGCCAGCAGCTTCCGCACTGAAGCTTTCTTT; cdr3_aa: CASSFRTEAFF
j_call: TRBJ1-4; d_call: TRBD1; clone_size: .; v_call: TRBV28; cdr3_nt: TGTGCCAGCAGTTCGGCCGGGACAGGGGGCGAAAAACTGTTTTTT; cdr3_aa: CASSSAGTGGEKLFF
j_call: TRBJ2-7; d_call: TRBD1; clone_size: .; v_call: TRBV27; cdr3_nt: TGTGCCAGCACCCTGGGGACAGGGCCATACGAGCAGTACTTC; cdr3_aa: CASTLGTGPYEQYF
j_call: TRBJ1-5; d_call: .; clone_size: .; v_call: TRBV19; cdr3_nt: TGTGCCAGTAGTATATCACTCCTCGGGTGGCAGCCCCAGCATTTT; cdr3_aa: CASSISLLGWQPQHF
j_call: TRBJ1-5; d_call: TRBD1; clone_size: .; v_call: TRBV3-1/TRBV3-2; cdr3_nt: TGTGCCAGCAGCTTGGGGACAGGAAATCAGCCCCAGCATTTT; cdr3_aa: CASSLGTGNQPQHF
j_call: TRBJ2-7; d_call: .; clone_size: many; v_call: TRBV6-6; cdr3_nt: TGTGCCAGCAGCGCAGCCTACGAGCAGTACTTC; cdr3_aa: CASSAAYEQYF